Below, 24 T cell receptor beta chains from the same sample are listed, as sequenced in a study of T cell responses to AZD1222 COVID-19 vaccine. The protocol was immunoSEQ multiplex PCR, while the TCRdb copy is restricted to in-frame clones and leaves out a portion. The sample contains over 130,000 clones, 85% to 95% of which appear only once. The sample here was peripheral blood, taken on day 0 of AZD1222 vaccination. These receptors all come from an adult in good health.

The chain links TRBV18 to TRBJ1-2, with a tentative D call TRBD1 (6 bases). This CDR3 contains 13 residues. Trimming cost V 5 bases and J 2 bases, with 9 bases left between them. Germline V gene sequence: CDR1 KGHSH, CDR2 LQKENI. The CDR3 bases are TGTGCCAGCTCAGCGGACAGAAACTATGGCTACACCTTC. This gives the protein CASSADRNYGYTF.

The V call is TRBV2, the J call TRBJ1-5; D gene unclear. In germline, CDR1 is SNHLY, CDR2 FYNNEI. This CDR3 spans 15 amino acids. Trimming stripped 3 bases from V and 0 bases from J, with 9 bases between. CDR3: CASSEEGNSNQPQHF. The CDR3, as DNA: TGTGCCAGCAGTGAGGAGGGAAATAGCAATCAGCCCCAGCATTTT.

The V call is TRBV28, the J call TRBJ1-3, with D possibly matching TRBD1 (6 bases). CDR1 is MDHEN, CDR2 SYDVKM, per germline. CDR3 size: 14 residues. V was trimmed by 5 bases and J by 4 bases, leaving 12 bases between them. Written as DNA, the CDR3 is TGTGCCAGCAGTGGTCAGGGGTCAGGAAACACCATATATTTT. Translated: CASSGQGSGNTIYF.

This rearrangement joins TRBV30 to TRBJ1-4, with D possibly matching TRBD1 (5 bases). The CDR3 is 14 residues long. V was cut by 0 bases and J by 7 bases, with 12 bases left in between. In germline, CDR1 is GTSNPN, CDR2 SVGIG (reference sequence). CDR3 loop: CAWSVGGMGEKLFF. CDR3 bases: TGTGCCTGGAGTGTTGGGGGAATGGGTGAAAAACTGTTTTTT.

V and J are TRBV18 and TRBJ1-3, with D unclear. With 2 bases removed from V and 7 bases from J, the gap between germline ends came to 12 bases. The CDR3 covers 14 residues. Per germline, CDR1 KGHSH and CDR2 LQKENI. CDR3 coding DNA: TGTGCCAGCTCACCAGGCAGAGCCTTGAACACCATATATTTT. The encoded protein is CASSPGRALNTIYF.

This chain joins TRBV30 and TRBJ1-5; the D is unclear. Trimming took 5 bases from V and 7 from J, leaving 15 bases between them. The CDR3 extends over 13 amino acids. CDR1 and CDR2 from the germline V gene are GTSNPN and SVGIG (reference sequence). CDR3 nucleotide sequence: TGTGCCTGGGCCTACTCTACGGGGCAGCCCCAGCATTTT. This sequence encodes CAWAYSTGQPQHF.

The chain combines TRBV4-1 with TRBJ1-5, with 8 nucleotides matching TRBD1. Germline V gene data show CDR1 as MGHRA and CDR2 as YSYEKL. V lost 2 bases, J lost 7 bases, and 7 bases stayed unmatched. There are 15 residues in the CDR3. CDR3 nucleotides: TGCGCCAGCAGCCAACAGACAGGGGAAGACCAGCCCCAGCATTTT. Translating gives CASSQQTGEDQPQHF.

The chain carries TRBV9 and TRBJ2-1; D ambiguous. CDR3 length: 14 amino acids. The germline CDR1 and CDR2 sequences are SGDLS and YYNGEE. V was shortened by 0 bases and J by 7 bases, with 11 bases between the two germline ends. The CDR3 region is CASSVVARGNEQFF. The CDR3 DNA follows: TGTGCCAGCAGCGTAGTGGCTAGAGGTAATGAGCAGTTCTTC.

This rearrangement joins TRBV5-1 to TRBJ2-1; possibly TRBD2 for D (6 bases). The germline CDR1 and CDR2 sequences are SGHRS and YFSETQ. The CDR3 consists of 16 residues. The V end was cut by 0 bases, the J end by 7 bases, with 17 bases between. The CDR3 DNA is TGCGCCAGCAGCTTGGGGCGGGACTCCCTTCGGAATGAGCAGTTCTTC. Its protein product is CASSLGRDSLRNEQFF.

This clone was detected once. This chain uses TRBV28 with TRBJ1-1; 7 bases map to TRBD1. This CDR3 has 14 amino acids. The trim removed 5 bases at V and 5 bases at J, leaving 8 bases unmatched. CDR1 is MDHEN, CDR2 SYDVKM, per germline. The DNA of the CDR3 is TGTGCCAGCAGTCCCGGACAGGTCTGGACTGAAGCTTTCTTT. Its protein is CASSPGQVWTEAFF.

This clone was counted once. The chain carries TRBV5-4 and TRBJ2-7, with 16 bases aligning to TRBD2. With 4 bases clipped from V and 6 bases from J, the junction kept 4 bases outside the gene matches. CDR1 SGHNT and CDR2 YYREEE come from the germline V gene (reference sequence). This CDR3 is 15 amino acids long. CDR3 in amino acids: CASSPGLAGGGEQYV. Written as DNA, the CDR3 is TGTGCCAGCAGCCCGGGACTAGCGGGAGGGGGCGAGCAGTACGTC.

This chain connects TRBV9 to TRBJ2-1; perhaps TRBD2 as D (6 bases). With 3 bases removed from V and 4 bases from J, the gap between germline ends came to 14 bases. This CDR3 is built from 15 residues. Per the germline V gene, CDR1 is SGDLS and CDR2 is YYNGEE. The CDR3 loop is CASSEGTGLYNEQFF. The CDR3 DNA reads as TGTGCCAGCAGCGAGGGGACTGGCCTTTACAATGAGCAGTTCTTC.

The chain employs TRBV2 and TRBJ1-2, with unresolved D. Between the trimmed V and J ends, which lost 4 bases and 5 bases, there was a span of 5 bases. The length of the CDR3 is 11 residues. Germline assignment: CDR1 SNHLY and CDR2 FYNNEI. In DNA, the CDR3 is TGTGCCAGCAGTGGGTTATATGGCTACACCTTC. Translated: CASSGLYGYTF.

The V gene is TRBV11-2, the J gene TRBJ2-6, with a tentative D call TRBD2 (5 bases). V shed 5 bases and J shed 1 base, with 9 bases lying between them. The V gene's germline CDR1 is SGHAT and CDR2 FQNNGV. The CDR3 has 15 amino acids. The CDR3 DNA reads as TGTGCCAGCAGCCGGTCGGGGTCTGGGGCCAACGTCCTGACTTTC. It encodes CASSRSGSGANVLTF.

This clone was observed a single time. This rearrangement joins TRBV28 to TRBJ1-2; D not resolved. The CDR3 spans 13 residues. Trimming took 3 bases from V and 3 from J, leaving 8 bases between them. CDR1 and CDR2 from the germline V gene are MDHEN and SYDVKM. The CDR3 loop reads CASSLVGHYGYTF. The CDR3 DNA follows: TGTGCCAGCAGTTTGGTAGGCCACTATGGCTACACCTTC.

This chain links TRBV7-9 with TRBJ2-7; tentatively, D is TRBD2 (6 bases). The ends were cut back, 5 bases at V and 4 bases at J, with 12 bases in the middle. The CDR3 spans 13 residues. Germline CDR1 is SEHNR and CDR2 is FQNEAQ (reference sequence). CDR3 coding DNA: TGTGCCAGCAGCCGTCCCGGGGGATACGAGCAGTACGTC. This translates into CASSRPGGYEQYV.

This chain uses TRBV5-1 with TRBJ1-1, with 9 bases matching TRBD1. With V trimmed by 3 bases and J by 1 base, 4 bases remained unmatched. The CDR3 runs 15 residues. Germline V gene data show CDR1 as SGHRS and CDR2 as YFSETQ. The CDR3 spells CASSSVGQGNTEAFF. In DNA, the CDR3 is TGCGCCAGCAGCTCCGTGGGACAGGGGAACACTGAAGCTTTCTTT.

The CDR3 loop reads CASSFITSSYNEQFF. CDR3 DNA sequence: TGTGCCAGCAGTTTCATTACGAGCTCCTACAATGAGCAGTTCTTC. The chain couples TRBV28 to TRBJ2-1; D is ambiguous. Per germline, CDR1 MDHEN and CDR2 SYDVKM. Trimming removed 3 bases at V and 0 bases at J, with 9 bases between. The CDR3 spans 15 residues.

In its sample, this clone was seen once. The CDR3 region has the DNA TGTGCCAGTAGTATAGGGGCGGAGGGGATTTCACCCCTCCACTTT. This encodes CASSIGAEGISPLHF. The J gene is TRBJ1-6, the V gene TRBV19, with D possibly matching TRBD1 (5 bases). V gave up 1 base and J gave up 9 bases, with 13 bases separating them. The CDR3 is 15 amino acids. Per germline, CDR1 LNHDA and CDR2 SQIVND (reference sequence).

Details on this clone: Other DNA sequences in the sample encode the same CDR3. This sequence joins TRBV19 and TRBJ1-1; D is perhaps TRBD1 (6 bases). CDR1 and CDR2 from the germline V gene are LNHDA and SQIVND (reference sequence). The CDR3 runs to 14 residues. With 2 bases removed from V and 2 bases from J, the gap between germline ends came to 9 bases. The CDR3 reads CASSIRGGNTEAFF. CDR3 DNA: TGTGCCAGTAGTATAAGAGGGGGTAACACTGAAGCTTTCTTT.

The V call is TRBV7-9, the J call TRBJ1-4; tentatively, D is TRBD1 (5 bases). The CDR3 runs 12 residues. Germline CDR1 SEHNR, CDR2 FQNEAQ (reference sequence). The V gene lost 5 bases and the J gene lost 12 bases, with 13 bases spanning the gap. In nucleotides, the CDR3 is TGTGCCAGCAGCCGAGGAGGGGAACAACTGTTTTTT. Translated, it gives CASSRGGEQLFF.

The chain carries TRBV2 and TRBJ1-4, with TRBD1 identical over 8 bases. Losses at the gene ends were 10 bases for V and 6 bases for J; bases not matched to a gene: 4. CDR3 size: 12 residues. CDR1 and CDR2 from the germline V gene are SNHLY and FYNNEI. DNA for the CDR3: TGTGCCACCCGGACAGGGTATGAAAAACTGTTTTTT. Protein product: CATRTGYEKLFF.

The chain joins TRBV5-5 to TRBJ1-1; D is ambiguous. Per germline, CDR1 SGHKS and CDR2 YYEKEE (reference sequence). The V gene lost 5 bases and the J gene lost 0 bases, with 14 bases spanning the gap. The CDR3 contains 15 residues. CDR3 in DNA: TGTGCCAGCAGTCCGGACGTTCTGGTGAACACTGAAGCTTTCTTT. This translates into CASSPDVLVNTEAFF.

The V call is TRBV6-6, the J call TRBJ2-1; 9 bases align to TRBD1. This CDR3 has 14 amino acids. CDR1 MNHNY and CDR2 SVGAGI come from the germline V gene (reference sequence). The junction had 4 bases not matched to a gene; V was cut back by 2 bases and J by 8 bases. CDR3 DNA sequence: TGTGCCAGCAGTTACGGACAGGGGAGGGATGAGCAGTTCTTC. It specifies CASSYGQGRDEQFF.